This T cell receptor (beta chain) was captured by sequencing in a study of CD4 and CD8 cells across lung adenocarcinoma regions. MiXCR was run by TCRdb on the PCR reads, yielding one entry per CDR3 protein. The table lists some 3,700 distinct CDR3 sequences, 45% to 60% of them singletons. Samples came from patients with localized non-small cell lung adenocarcinoma. This TCR derives from a female donor with lung adenocarcinoma. The CD4 and CD8 labels of this study may be unreliable. The sample was CD4+ T cells from the margin of a lung tumor.

CDR3 sequence (DNA): TGTGCCAGCAGTTACAATACAGGGGGGGACAATGAGCAGTTCTTC. Protein: CASSYNTGGDNEQFF. J is TRBJ2-1 and V is TRBV6-5; D perhaps matches TRBD1 (8 bases). In germline, CDR1 is MNHEY, CDR2 SVGAGI. The CDR3 spans 15 residues. V lost 2 bases to trimming and J lost 5 bases, with 13 bases between them.